This T cell receptor beta chain comes out of a study of post-analysis software for immune sequencing data. Study context: Relapsing-remitting, secondary progressive and progressive-relapsing forms of multiple sclerosis all featured among disease courses. General study points: Normalized Chao1 diversity was significantly reduced in patients versus controls. Co-batched samples clustered tightly together by F measure. Five or six TRBV segments, TRBV5-6, TRBV5-1 and TRBV20-1 among them, were found more frequent in patients than controls.

Per the germline V gene, CDR1 is SGHRS and CDR2 is YFSETQ. This CDR3 region has 14 residues. TCR beta cDNA libraries had unique molecular identifiers. From around 1 to 10 million T cells, 400,000 to 550,000 cDNA molecules were obtained. TCRdb passed the PCR reads through MiXCR, listing each CDR3 protein once. The data contain about 200,000 distinct CDR3 sequences, 25% to 35% of them singletons. On this clonotype itself: Its antigen remains unknown. The CDR3 end shows no conserved phenylalanine or tryptophan, and so a read error is likely.

This sequence originates from a girl aged 2 to 17 with multiple sclerosis. Sequenced input: blood. The rearrangement uses TRBV5-1 and TRBJ2-7; D assignment may be TRBD1 or TRBD2 (5 bases each). The J call may be incorrect, as the DNA end agrees better with TRBJ2-5. The CDR3 loop is CASSLARREETQYC. CDR3 coding DNA: TGCGCCAGCAGCTTGGCTCGCAGGGAGGAGACCCAGTACTGC.